This T cell receptor beta chain was observed in a study of shared clonotypes between healthy human individuals. A few counts support this clone. Each unsorted sample relied on about 90 million PBMCs as its source of genomic DNA. In the study's own analysis: ImmunoSEQ yielded junction-only sequences lacking quality scores, so filtering differed. Sequencing was performed with immunoSEQ multiplex PCR; in TCRdb, only in-frame clones are kept and a portion is missing. D and trimming come from the DNA, and the V and J calls and clone size come from that table. The table includes about 470,000 clones, 75% to 85% detected once. The germline CDR1 and CDR2 sequences are SGHKS and YYEKEE (reference sequence). Germline trimming cut 4 bases from V and 0 bases from J; bases unmatched to any gene: 9. The CDR3 consists of 16 residues.

This clonotype was obtained from a middle-aged woman in good health. Some clones in this sample may be carry-over from other donors' samples. The chain employs TRBV5-5 and TRBJ2-7; 8 nucleotides line up with TRBD1. Sequencing input: PBMCs. Here the CDR3 reads CASSRTGQAVSYEQYF. CDR3 DNA sequence: TGTGCCAGCAGCCGGACGGGACAGGCGGTCTCCTACGAGCAGTACTTC.